This entry is about one T cell receptor (beta chain). The data are from a study of monozygotic twins with inflammatory bowel disease. The CDR3 sequence is 15 residues long. Germline CDR1 SGDLS, CDR2 YYNGEE. TCRdb reprocessed the 5' RACE reads and keeps a single row for each CDR3 protein, giving no DNA. Here the sample table reports a few hundred thousand distinct CDR3 sequences. Sequenced: blood. This sequence was found in a human donor with ulcerative colitis or Crohn's disease, or a healthy co-twin of an affected twin (not recorded which). The gene calls are TRBV9 and TRBJ2-1; no DNA is available, so the TRBD2 call from TCRdb remains unchecked. CDR3: CASSPNTLLAWEQFF.